The next 19 T cell receptor beta chains were all read from a single sample in a study of glioma-infiltrating T cells after dendritic cell vaccination. Described time point: after dendritic cell vaccination, including at tumor progression/relapse. Measured with immunoSEQ multiplex PCR; TCRdb has only the in-frame clones, and not every one. This table holds roughly 100,000 clones, nearly 90% found once. Source: blood, taken after dendritic cell vaccination. The source of these receptors is a human donor with glioblastoma.

The rearrangement uses TRBV30 and TRBJ2-1; TRBD2 matches 10 bases. The CDR3 is made up of 14 amino acids. V shed 0 bases and J 6 bases; nucleotides not matched to a gene: 2. Germline V lookup: CDR1 GTSNPN, CDR2 SVGIG (reference sequence). DNA of the CDR3: TGTGCCTGGAGTGTGAGACTAGCGGGCAATGAGCAGTTCTTC. It translates to CAWSVRLAGNEQFF.

V usage is TRBV5-1 and J usage is TRBJ2-7; 10 bases map to TRBD2. J lost 1 base, V lost 4 bases, and 14 bases had no gene match. The CDR3 loop spans 18 amino acids. Germline CDR1 SGHRS, CDR2 YFSETQ. For the CDR3, the DNA is TGCGCCAGCAGCCCTGGGGTAGCGGGAGGCCGGGGGTCCTACGAGCAGTACTTC. It yields the protein CASSPGVAGGRGSYEQYF.

The chain uses TRBV15 and TRBJ2-3; TRBD1 agrees at 7 bases. The junction had 23 bases not matched to a gene; V was cut back by 5 bases and J by 6 bases. Germline values: CDR1 LNHNV, CDR2 YYDKDF (reference sequence). The CDR3 has 19 residues. CDR3 residues: CATSYLPPGQAAQGDTQYF. In DNA form, the CDR3 reads TGTGCCACCAGCTACTTACCTCCCGGACAGGCGGCCCAGGGGGATACGCAGTATTTT.

The chain employs TRBV10-1 and TRBJ2-7, with 13 bases matching TRBD2. The CDR3 is 18 amino acids. Germline-derived CDR1 and CDR2 are WNHNN and SYGVQD (reference sequence). V was pared by 2 bases and J by 0 bases, with 7 bases of the junction left unmatched. CDR3 region: CASSEKGLAGSSSYEQYF. The CDR3 DNA sequence: TGCGCCAGCAGTGAGAAGGGACTAGCGGGGTCGAGCTCCTACGAGCAGTACTTC.

The chain combines TRBV18 with TRBJ1-2; 10 bases match TRBD1. Germline V gene lookup returns CDR1 KGHSH and CDR2 LQKENI. The CDR3 totals 15 residues. V lost 0 bases, J lost 4 bases, and 2 bases stayed unmatched. Here the CDR3 reads CASSPPGQGSYGYTF. The CDR3 nucleotides read TGTGCCAGCTCACCACCGGGACAGGGGAGCTATGGCTACACCTTC.

The gene calls are TRBV2 and TRBJ2-2; D is perhaps TRBD2 (5 bases). CDR1 and CDR2 from the germline V gene are SNHLY and FYNNEI. V gave up 7 bases and J gave up 0 bases, with 15 bases separating them. The CDR3 totals 16 residues. CDR3 loop: CASKHLADTNTGELFF. The CDR3 DNA sequence: TGTGCCAGCAAACACCTAGCAGATACGAACACCGGGGAGCTGTTTTTT. The full variable domain, with the rest looked up from reference TRBV2 and TRBJ2-2, is EPEVTQTPSHQVTQMGQEVILRCVPISNHLYFYWYRQILGQKVEFLVSFYNNEISEKSEIFDDQFSVERPDGSNFTLKIRSTKLEDSAMYFCASKHLADTNTGELFFGEGSRLTVL.

The rearrangement joins TRBV5-1 to TRBJ2-1; 13 bases are shared with TRBD2. Germline V gene lookup returns CDR1 SGHRS and CDR2 YFSETQ. CDR3 length: 14 residues. After removal of 4 bases from V and 9 bases from J, the junction contained 4 bases not matched to a gene. For the CDR3, the DNA is TGCGCCAGCAGCCGGACTAGCGGGAGTCCTGAGCAGTTCTTC. This encodes CASSRTSGSPEQFF. The full variable domain, in which reference TRBV5-1 and TRBJ2-1 provide the parts outside the CDR3, is KAGVTQTPRYLIKTRGQQVTLSCSPISGHRSVSWYQQTPGQGLQFLFEYFSETQRNKGNFPGRFSGRQFSNSRSEMNVSTLELGDSALYLCASSRTSGSPEQFFGPGTRLTVL.

The chain couples TRBV9 to TRBJ2-1, with D hard to call. Germline V gives CDR1 SGDLS, CDR2 YYNGEE. The CDR3 extends over 14 amino acids. Trimming left V 2 bases short and J 8 bases short, with 14 bases between. CDR3: CASSVRPTEDEQFF. Written as DNA, the CDR3 is TGTGCCAGCAGCGTGCGGCCAACGGAAGATGAGCAGTTCTTC.

This chain connects TRBV6-1 to TRBJ1-2, with D maybe TRBD1 (6 bases). CDR3 length: 13 residues. Between the trimmed V and J ends, which lost 4 bases and 5 bases, there was a span of 11 bases. Germline V CDR1 and CDR2: MNHNS, SASEGT. CDR3 sequence reads: CASSATTGYGYTF. CDR3 sequence (DNA): TGTGCCAGCAGTGCAACGACAGGTTATGGCTACACCTTC.

The chain links TRBV6-6 to TRBJ1-4; 7 bases are shared with TRBD1. V lost 5 bases, J lost 2 bases, and 2 bases stayed unmatched. From germline, CDR1 is MNHNY and CDR2 SVGAGI (reference sequence). The CDR3 runs 14 residues. The chain's CDR3 is CASSVGQTNEKLFF. The CDR3 DNA reads as TGTGCCAGCAGTGTGGGACAGACTAATGAAAAACTGTTTTTT.

The V and J genes are TRBV10-2 and TRBJ2-1; 12 bases line up with TRBD2. J gave up 7 bases and V 2 bases, and 0 bases lay outside the gene matches. The CDR3 extends over 14 amino acids. CDR1 and CDR2 (germline): WSHSY, SAAADI. CDR3 DNA sequence: TGCGCCAGCAGTGAGACTAGCGGGAGGAATGAGCAGTTCTTC. Its translation is CASSETSGRNEQFF.

The chain's CDR3 is CASSPTSGVGAYEQYF. The CDR3 coding sequence is TGTGCCAGCTCACCAACGTCAGGGGTCGGGGCCTACGAGCAGTACTTC. The chain links TRBV18 to TRBJ2-7, with D perhaps TRBD1 (6 bases). The CDR3 contains 16 residues. V lost 2 bases and J 2 bases, leaving 16 bases between the germline ends. Germline lookup yields CDR1 KGHSH and CDR2 LQKENI.

The chain uses TRBV11-1 and TRBJ1-1, with D possibly being TRBD1 (5 bases). Germline values: CDR1 SGHAT, CDR2 FQDESV (reference sequence). The CDR3 sequence is 12 residues long. Trimming took off 5 bases at V and 8 bases at J, with 12 bases between the two ends. The chain's CDR3 is CASSTGAGEAFF. The DNA for the CDR3 is TGTGCCAGCAGCACAGGAGCCGGGGAAGCTTTCTTT.

J is TRBJ2-1 and V is TRBV10-1, with 8 bases aligning to TRBD2. The CDR3 sequence is 17 residues long. Germline V gene lookup returns CDR1 WNHNN and CDR2 SYGVQD (reference sequence). The junction had 11 bases not matched to a gene; V was cut back by 2 bases and J by 5 bases. DNA of the CDR3: TGCGCCAGCAGTGAGGCTCGTGGACTAGCAGCCCACAATGAGCAGTTCTTC. This gives the protein CASSEARGLAAHNEQFF.

The rearrangement joins TRBV6-1 to TRBJ1-1; D is perhaps TRBD1 (6 bases). The germline V gene encodes CDR1 MNHNS and CDR2 SASEGT. V was clipped by 6 bases and J by 4 bases, with 15 bases between them. The CDR3 is 14 residues long. CDR3 protein: CASRTGTRGTEAFF. The CDR3 coding sequence is TGTGCCAGCAGGACCGGGACCAGGGGCACTGAAGCTTTCTTT.

The chain recombines TRBV27 with TRBJ2-5, with 11 bases identical to TRBD2. The V gene's germline CDR1 is MNHEY and CDR2 SMNVEV (reference sequence). This CDR3 has 14 residues. V was pared by 5 bases and J by 4 bases, with 3 bases of the junction left unmatched. Here the CDR3 DNA reads TGTGCCAGCAGTGTAGCGGGGGGGGGAGAGACCCAGTACTTC. Its translation: CASSVAGGGETQYF.

This chain joins TRBV7-9 and TRBJ2-5; the match to TRBD2 covers 11 bases. Looked up from germline, CDR1 is SEHNR and CDR2 is FQNEAQ (reference sequence). V gave up 5 bases and J gave up 0 bases; unmatched junction bases: 5. The CDR3 contains 16 residues. The CDR3, as DNA: TGTGCCAGCAGCAGACCTAGCGGGGGGTACCAAGAGACCCAGTACTTC. Amino acid sequence: CASSRPSGGYQETQYF.

The chain couples TRBV5-1 to TRBJ2-5; D perhaps matches TRBD1 (5 bases). Germline CDR1 reads SGHRS; CDR2 reads YFSETQ. V lost 6 bases and J lost 2, with 14 bases in between. This CDR3 is 14 amino acids long. CDR3 amino acids: CASKKDSQQETQYF. Here the CDR3 DNA reads TGCGCCAGCAAGAAAGACAGCCAACAAGAGACCCAGTACTTC. The complete variable domain, with remaining parts taken from reference TRBV5-1 and TRBJ2-5, reads KAGVTQTPRYLIKTRGQQVTLSCSPISGHRSVSWYQQTPGQGLQFLFEYFSETQRNKGNFPGRFSGRQFSNSRSEMNVSTLELGDSALYLCASKKDSQQETQYFGPGTRLLVL.

The rearrangement joins TRBV20-1 to TRBJ2-5; D gene uncertain. Germline assignment: CDR1 DFQATT and CDR2 SNEGSKA (reference sequence). The V gene lost 6 bases and the J gene lost 7 bases, with 12 bases spanning the gap. CDR3 length equals 11 residues. CDR3 sequence: CSAFEFGTQYF. CDR3 coding DNA: TGCAGTGCCTTCGAGTTCGGGACCCAGTACTTC.